Listed below are T cell receptor beta chains from one sample, sequenced in a study of shared clonotypes between healthy human individuals. Some clones are missing from TCRdb's copy, which holds only in-frame ones; the method was immunoSEQ multiplex PCR. The top ten clones hold about 1.7% of a sample with approximately 1.9 million clones, over 85% of them seen once. Material for sequencing was naive CD8+ T cells from PBMCs. The source of these receptors is a man younger than 35 in good health. Some clones in this sample may be carry-over from other donors' samples. The CDR3 runs from the conserved cysteine through the conserved F or W. The D gene is left open where the match is weak.

j_call v_call d_call cdr3_nt cdr3_aa
TRBJ1-3 TRBV9 NA TGTGCCAGCAGCGTAGGTGGGGCCTCCTCTGGAAACACCATATATTTT CASSVGGASSGNTIYF
TRBJ2-7 TRBV5-3 NA TGTGCCAGAAGCACCGGACACGGCTACGAGCAGTACTTC CARSTGHGYEQYF
TRBJ1-1 TRBV28 TRBD1 TGTGCCAGCAGGTCGAGACAGGGGACTACCACTGAAGCTTTCTTT CASRSRQGTTTEAFF
TRBJ2-3 TRBV5-4 TRBD1 TGTGCCAGCAGCCTAGACAGGGGGACTAGCACAGATACGCAGTATTTT CASSLDRGTSTDTQYF
TRBJ2-3 TRBV27 TRBD2 TGTGCCAGCAGTTTAGGCGGGAGTAGCACAGATACGCAGTATTTT CASSLGGSSTDTQYF
TRBJ1-2 TRBV7-3 NA TGTGCCAGCAGCTTAGGGGAGCTTACTGGTGGCTACACCTTC CASSLGELTGGYTF
TRBJ2-5 TRBV6-5 NA TGTGCCAGCAGTTACGGGAGGCCGATGTACCAAGAGACCCAGTACTTC CASSYGRPMYQETQYF
TRBJ2-1 TRBV10-2 NA TGCGCCAGCACCCGCGGGACCTACAATGAGCAGTTCTTC CASTRGTYNEQFF
TRBJ1-2 TRBV7-9 NA TGTGCCAGCAGCTCGGCGAAAGCTAACTATGGCTACACCTTC CASSSAKANYGYTF
TRBJ2-1 TRBV27 TRBD1 TGTGCCAGCACCCCCAGGGGGATGGATGAGCAGTTCTTC CASTPRGMDEQFF
TRBJ2-1 TRBV27 NA TGTGCCAGCAGTTTATCTGGGGCTAGTTCCTACAATGAGCAGTTCTTC CASSLSGASSYNEQFF